The clone carrying this TCR beta chain was counted at least ten times. The target antigen is unknown. This sample stems from a study of T cells after yellow fever vaccination. Conversion of TCR transcripts into cDNA relied on 5'RACE template switching, which added a universal primer site and UMIs. MiXCR, applied by TCRdb to the 5' RACE reads, yields one record per CDR3 protein. The sample contains about 170,000 distinct CDR3 sequences, approximately 6.2% of which appear only once. General study results and limits: In post-booster samples, most primary-vaccination clones reappeared (around 95% CD4, over 70% CD8). When the response was secondary, it was weaker but reached its peak faster, day 5 versus 15.

CDR3 length equals 18 residues. The germline V gene has CDR1 MNHEY and CDR2 SMNVEV (reference sequence). Trimming at V came to 2 bases and at J to 8 bases, leaving 16 bases not matched to a gene. V and J are TRBV27 and TRBJ2-4, with 9 bases aligning to TRBD2. This receptor was identified in a man aged 18 to 30 who received the YFV17D yellow fever vaccine. The sequences come from CD4+ T cells sorted from PBMCs, collected on the day of the first yellow fever vaccination. CDR3 amino acids: CASSLRIGRGGLVDIQYF. The CDR3, as DNA: TGTGCCAGCAGTTTACGAATCGGGCGGGGGGGTCTTGTCGACATTCAGTACTTC.